Listed here are 26 T cell receptor beta chains from one sample, sequenced in a study of blood T cells in healthy people across ages. A second roughly 6 to 12 cycle PCR used barcoded and J-beta primers. TCRdb reanalysed the 5' RACE reads using MiXCR and keeps one entry per CDR3 protein. The sample records over a million distinct CDR3 sequences, under 45% being singletons. Sequenced: blood. These receptors came from a woman aged 60-70 years in good health.

This rearrangement joins TRBV6-6 to TRBJ2-5; 8 positions agree with TRBD2. V trimming: 2 bases; J trimming: 13 bases; junction bases outside the gene matches: 6. CDR1 is MNHNY and CDR2 is SVGAGI in the germline V gene (reference sequence). The CDR3 contains 12 residues. CDR3 coding DNA: TGTGCCAGCAGTTACGATCGGGAGGGGGGGTACTTC. This sequence encodes CASSYDREGGYF.

The chain carries TRBV6-2 or TRBV6-3 and TRBJ2-3; D possibly corresponds to TRBD1 (6 bases). The CDR3 loop spans 15 amino acids. Trimming stripped 3 bases from V and 3 bases from J, with 13 bases between. The germline V gene encodes CDR1 MNHEY and CDR2 SVGEGT. The DNA of the CDR3 is TGTGCCAGCAGTTATTTTGACAGGAGAACAGATACGCAGTATTTT. This codes for CASSYFDRRTDTQYF.

The chain couples TRBV2 to TRBJ2-4, with D maybe TRBD1 (5 bases). The J call may be incorrect, as the DNA end agrees better with TRBJ2-7. Germline V gene sequence: CDR1 SNHLY, CDR2 FYNNEI. This CDR3 comprises 13 residues. The CDR3 loop reads CASRAPTDYEQYF. The CDR3 bases are TGTGCCAGCAGAGCCCCGACAGACTACGAGCAGTACTTC.

The chain recombines TRBV20-1 with TRBJ1-6; D gene uncertain. From germline, CDR1 is DFQATT and CDR2 SNEGSKA (reference sequence). This CDR3 contains 15 residues. Trimming shortened V by 5 bases and J by 7 bases, and 18 bases separated the two germline ends. The CDR3 DNA reads as TGCAGTGCTTGTGTAGAGGGAGATAGAAATTCACCCCTCCACTTT. It specifies CSACVEGDRNSPLHF.

J is TRBJ1-6 and V is TRBV20-1; a weak D match, TRBD1 (6 bases). The CDR3 is 16 residues long. Germline V lookup: CDR1 DFQATT, CDR2 SNEGSKA (reference sequence). V lost 2 bases and J lost 8, with 19 bases in between. The CDR3 spells CSARTGGASPDSPLHF. CDR3 in DNA: TGCAGTGCTAGAACGGGGGGGGCTAGCCCGGATTCACCCCTCCACTTT.

This chain connects TRBV2 to TRBJ2-7; D is undetermined. The CDR3 spans 11 residues. The germline V and J ends were trimmed by 8 bases and 12 bases, with 17 bases remaining between them. CDR1 SNHLY and CDR2 FYNNEI come from the germline V gene. CDR3 nucleotides: TGTGCCAGCGCGATTGCCTACGAGACGTACTTC. It is translated as CASAIAYETYF.

The table lists this clonotype with a few counts. This rearrangement joins TRBV27 to TRBJ2-3; TRBD2 might be the D (6 bases). This CDR3 is 15 amino acids long. V was pared by 3 bases and J by 5 bases, with 15 bases between. The germline gives CDR1 MNHEY, CDR2 SMNVEV (reference sequence). The DNA of the CDR3 is TGTGCCAGCAGTTTGTCTGCGGGATTGGGAGATACGCAGTATTTT. Protein product: CASSLSAGLGDTQYF.

This clonotype was observed a few times. This rearrangement joins TRBV7-2 to TRBJ2-4; D tentatively fits TRBD1 or TRBD2 (7 bases each). CDR3 length: 15 residues. V lost 1 base and J 6 bases, leaving 13 bases between the germline ends. The V gene's germline CDR1 is SGHTA and CDR2 FQGNSA. CDR3 coding DNA: TGTGCCAGCAGCTTAGATCCAGGGGGGGGAAACATTCAGTACTTC. This translates into CASSLDPGGGNIQYF.

This rearrangement joins TRBV15 to TRBJ1-1; a weak D match, TRBD1 (6 bases). Germline values: CDR1 LNHNV, CDR2 YYDKDF (reference sequence). V was clipped by 4 bases and J by 1 base, with 7 bases between them. CDR3 length: 13 amino acids. Written as DNA, the CDR3 is TGTGCCACCAGCACGGACAGGAACACTGAAGCTTTCTTT. Its protein is CATSTDRNTEAFF.

The table lists this clonotype with a few counts. The V gene is TRBV12-3 or TRBV12-4, the J gene TRBJ2-7, with 7 bases aligning to TRBD2. This CDR3 spans 14 amino acids. V dropped 5 bases and J dropped 4; count of bases not matched to a gene: 8. CDR3 DNA: TGTGCCAGCAGTGTAAGCGGGGCCGGGTACGAGCAGTACTTC. Translated: CASSVSGAGYEQYF.

This chain joins TRBV6-1 and TRBJ2-1, with TRBD1 identical over 8 bases. The J call may not be correct, given that the DNA end is closer to TRBJ2-7. The CDR3 is 17 residues long. Germline V lookup: CDR1 MNHNS, CDR2 SASEGT. The CDR3 spells CASSNDRGVMSYNEQYF. CDR3 coding DNA: TGTGCCAGCAGCAATGACAGGGGAGTAATGTCCTACAATGAGCAGTACTTC.

The chain has TRBV20-1 and TRBJ1-2, with 8 bases aligning to TRBD1. This CDR3 is built from 13 residues. Germline CDR1 is DFQATT and CDR2 is SNEGSKA (reference sequence). Trimming removed 5 bases from V and 3 bases from J; junction bases left unmatched: 5. CDR3 loop: CSASDRVDYGYTF. Written as DNA, the CDR3 is TGCAGTGCTTCGGACAGGGTGGACTATGGCTACACCTTC.

This sequence joins TRBV12-3 or TRBV12-4 and TRBJ2-5, with TRBD2 identical over 11 bases. V lost 2 bases, J lost 5 bases, and 10 bases stayed unmatched. This CDR3 is 17 amino acids long. The CDR3 region is CASSLRTESSGRETQYF. DNA for the CDR3: TGTGCCAGCAGTTTAAGGACAGAGTCTAGCGGGAGGGAGACCCAGTACTTC.

The chain recombines TRBV9 with TRBJ2-1; TRBD2 matches at 9 bases. Germline V gene sequence: CDR1 SGDLS, CDR2 YYNGEE. The CDR3 has 14 amino acids. V gave up 0 bases and J gave up 10 bases; unmatched junction bases: 5. The CDR3 spells CASSVEAGGPEQFF. Here the CDR3 DNA reads TGTGCCAGCAGCGTAGAGGCGGGAGGGCCGGAGCAGTTCTTC.

The CDR3 sequence: CASSLGTGLTDTQYF. CDR3 bases: TGTGCCAGCAGTTTAGGAACAGGGCTCACAGATACGCAGTATTTT. This chain uses TRBV12-3 or TRBV12-4 with TRBJ2-3; a weak D match, TRBD1 (6 bases). The V and J ends lost 1 base and 2 bases respectively, with 10 bases between them. CDR3 length: 15 amino acids.

The chain is built from TRBV28 and TRBJ2-2; unclear D gene. V lost 5 bases and J lost 3, with 10 bases in between. Germline values: CDR1 MDHEN, CDR2 SYDVKM. The CDR3 contains 14 residues. This CDR3 is CASSPLRDTGELFF. Here the CDR3 DNA reads TGTGCCAGCAGTCCCTTGCGAGACACCGGGGAGCTGTTTTTT.

V gene TRBV20-1 combines with J gene TRBJ1-1, with 9 bases matching TRBD1. In germline, CDR1 is DFQATT, CDR2 SNEGSKA (reference sequence). The CDR3 length is 18 residues. V lost 0 bases to trimming and J lost 6 bases; unmatched junction nucleotides: 17. CDR3 coding DNA: TGCAGTGCTAGAGAGCCGATATTGGGACAGGGTTTTTGGGCTGAAGCTTTCTTT. Translated: CSAREPILGQGFWAEAFF.

The genes are TRBV20-1 and TRBJ2-7; tentatively, D is TRBD2 (5 bases). Trimming shortened V by 7 bases and J by 2 bases, and 9 bases separated the two germline ends. The CDR3 extends over 11 amino acids. The germline CDR1 and CDR2 sequences are DFQATT and SNEGSKA (reference sequence). CDR3 region: CSGEGAYEQYF. The CDR3 DNA reads as TGCAGTGGAGAGGGAGCCTACGAGCAGTACTTC.

The gene calls are TRBV19 and TRBJ2-5, with 8 bases identical to TRBD2. Germline V gene lookup returns CDR1 LNHDA and CDR2 SQIVND (reference sequence). Trimming at V came to 7 bases and at J to 11 bases, leaving 15 bases not matched to a gene. This CDR3 spans 14 amino acids. The CDR3 coding sequence is TGTGCCAGTAAAACAGCCCCGGGACTAGAGGAGCAGTACTTC. It codes for CASKTAPGLEEQYF.

As to this clonotype: At one end the junction does not follow the germline gene, possibly because of a read error. The J gene is TRBJ2-3, the V gene TRBV6-1; no reliable D call. Germline V gene data show CDR1 as MNHNS and CDR2 as SASEGT. This CDR3 spans 12 amino acids. CDR3 DNA sequence: TGTGTCAGCACTGTAGTATCTGATACGCAGTATTTT. This gives the protein CVSTVVSDTQYF.

This clonotype has only a few counts. This sequence joins TRBV4-1 and TRBJ1-1; 10 positions agree with TRBD1. V was pared by 4 bases and J by 7 bases, with 12 bases of the junction left unmatched. Germline V lookup: CDR1 MGHRA, CDR2 YSYEKL. CDR3 length: 16 amino acids. In DNA form, the CDR3 reads TGCGCCAGCAGCCGAAACCCAACCGGGACAGGGGTTGAAGCTTTCTTT. It translates to CASSRNPTGTGVEAFF.

The V gene is TRBV12-3 or TRBV12-4, the J gene TRBJ2-3; D ambiguous. The CDR3 contains 12 residues. V lost 7 bases and J 5 bases, leaving 10 bases between the germline ends. CDR3 coding DNA: TGTGCCAGCACCCTCTCAGGAGATACGCAGTATTTT. Translating gives CASTLSGDTQYF.

The rearrangement joins TRBV6-5 to TRBJ2-1, with D possibly matching TRBD2 (5 bases). CDR1 is MNHEY, CDR2 SVGAGI, per germline. Trimming left V 6 bases short and J 1 base short, with 13 bases between. The CDR3 sequence is 15 residues long. The CDR3 DNA reads TGTGCCAGCAGCCGGACCACGGGGTCCTACAATGAGCAGTTCTTC. Its translation is CASSRTTGSYNEQFF.

The rearrangement joins TRBV29-1 to TRBJ2-3, with 12 bases fitting TRBD2. V trimming: 7 bases; J trimming: 5 bases; junction bases outside the gene matches: 4. This CDR3 has 13 residues. The germline V gene has CDR1 SQVTM and CDR2 ANQGSEA. The CDR3 DNA follows: TGCAGCGCCTGGGGACTAGCGGGAGATACGCAGTATTTT. Translating it yields CSAWGLAGDTQYF.

The genes are TRBV2 and TRBJ2-1, with D possibly TRBD1 on 5 matching bases. Trimming pared 6 bases from V and 7 bases from J, leaving 13 bases between. The germline CDR1 and CDR2 sequences are SNHLY and FYNNEI. The CDR3 spans 13 residues. CDR3: CASRQAGWNEQFF. The CDR3 bases are TGTGCCAGCAGACAGGCAGGGTGGAATGAGCAGTTCTTC.

This clonotype was found a few times. The gene calls are TRBV4-1 and TRBJ2-7; D might be TRBD1 (5 bases). CDR1 and CDR2 (germline): MGHRA, YSYEKL. The V end lost 0 bases, the J end lost 3 bases, and 15 bases lay between the germline ends. The CDR3 loop spans 16 amino acids. This chain's CDR3 is CASSQDGAGQSYEQYF. In nucleotides, the CDR3 is TGCGCCAGCAGCCAAGATGGTGCAGGACAAAGCTACGAGCAGTACTTC.